The 16 T cell receptor beta chains presented below share a single source sample, sequenced in a study of beta chain features in type 1 diabetes. Findings of the study overall: Significant though moderate, a shortening of TCRB CDR3s appeared in all four CD4+ subsets of Type 1 diabetes patients.

The antigens of these receptors remain unknown. All of the isolated RNA was reverse transcribed, so expressed TCRB transcripts were sequenced. Here immunoSEQ multiplex PCR was the method, and the copy in TCRdb shows in-frame clones only, minus some. The table lists more than 55,000 clones, 40% to 65% of them singletons, with 2.6% in the top ten. The sequenced material came from Tregs from blood. The receptors were sampled from a woman aged 40 to 50 with type 1 diabetes.

The CDR3 region has the DNA TGTGCCAGCAGCCTGGGGACTAGCGGGGGTCTGGCCCAGTACTTC. Residues: CASSLGTSGGLAQYF. The rearrangement links TRBV7-2 to TRBJ2-5; TRBD2 matches at 14 bases. This CDR3 spans 15 amino acids. The germline V gene has CDR1 SGHTA and CDR2 FQGNSA. J was trimmed by 9 bases and V by 5 bases; bases with no gene match: 8.

The rearrangement links TRBV6-5 to TRBJ2-1, with 9 bases that match TRBD2. Trimming removed 2 bases from V and 8 bases from J; junction bases left unmatched: 10. Germline loops: CDR1 MNHEY, CDR2 SVGAGI. This CDR3 is built from 16 residues. This CDR3 reads CASSYVRTSAQDEQFF. The DNA for the CDR3 is TGTGCCAGCAGTTACGTCCGGACTAGCGCTCAGGATGAGCAGTTCTTC.

This sequence joins TRBV5-4 and TRBJ2-7, with 7 nucleotides matching TRBD2. This CDR3 spans 15 amino acids. Losses at the gene ends were 2 bases for V and 3 bases for J; bases not matched to a gene: 8. The germline gives CDR1 SGHNT, CDR2 YYREEE (reference sequence). The CDR3 DNA sequence: TGTGCCAGCAGCTTCCTAGCGGACGCGAGCTACGAGCAGTACTTC. Translating gives CASSFLADASYEQYF. Combining the CDR3 with reference TRBV5-4 and TRBJ2-7 gives the whole variable domain ETGVTQSPTHLIKTRGQQVTLRCSSQSGHNTVSWYQQALGQGPQFIFQYYREEENGRGNFPPRFSGLQFPNYSSELNVNALELDDSALYLCASSFLADASYEQYFGPGTRLTVT.

This clone was recorded a few times. The chain couples TRBV21-1 to TRBJ2-3; the table calls TRBD2, which could not be checked here. TRBV21-1 is listed as a pseudogene. This CDR3 region has 17 residues. The CDR3 sequence: CASSNPIGGAITDTQYF. CDR3 DNA: TGTGCCAGCAGCAACCCTATTGGCGGGGCGATCACAGATACGCAGTATTTT.

This clone was picked up a small number of times. The V gene is TRBV9, the J gene TRBJ2-5, with TRBD2 matching over 8 bases. The germline gives CDR1 SGDLS, CDR2 YYNGEE. CDR3 length equals 16 residues. J lost 4 bases, V lost 1 base, and 9 bases had no gene match. The CDR3 sequence is CASSVSRAGGTETQYF. CDR3 bases: TGTGCCAGCAGCGTAAGTAGGGCGGGAGGAACAGAGACCCAGTACTTC.

CDR3 sequence: CASSFRAGDFNQPQHF. The CDR3 DNA sequence: TGTGCCAGCAGCTTCCGGGCGGGGGACTTCAATCAGCCCCAGCATTTT. The chain employs TRBV7-9 and TRBJ1-5; a weak D match, TRBD1 (5 bases). Germline CDR1 reads SEHNR; CDR2 reads FQNEAQ (reference sequence). The CDR3 totals 16 residues. The ends were cut back, 3 bases at V and 3 bases at J, with 15 bases in the middle.

In its sample, this clone was seen once. V and J are TRBV5-6 and TRBJ1-1; a weak D match, TRBD1 (5 bases). Trimming shortened V by 3 bases and J by 0 bases, and 12 bases separated the two germline ends. The CDR3 contains 15 residues. Germline V gives CDR1 SGHDT, CDR2 YYEEEE. CDR3: CASSSSRQLNTEAFF. As DNA, the CDR3 is TGTGCCAGCAGCTCCAGTAGACAGTTGAACACTGAAGCTTTCTTT. The variable domain in full, completed from reference TRBV5-6 and TRBJ1-1, reads DAGVTQSPTHLIKTRGQQVTLRCSPKSGHDTVSWYQQALGQGPQFIFQYYEEEERQRGNFPDRFSGHQFPNYSSELNVNALLLGDSALYLCASSSSRQLNTEAFFGQGTRLTVV.

This clone turned up a few times. The rearrangement uses TRBV5-1 and TRBJ1-6; D gene unclear. The CDR3 length is 13 residues. CDR1 is SGHRS and CDR2 is YFSETQ in the germline V gene. The V end lost 4 bases, the J end lost 11 bases, and 13 bases lay between the germline ends. CDR3 protein: CASSARSEAPLHF. In nucleotides, the CDR3 is TGCGCCAGCAGCGCCCGCTCGGAGGCACCCCTCCACTTT.

The chain has TRBV10-3 and TRBJ2-7; possible D gene TRBD1, 5 bases. The V gene's germline CDR1 is ENHRY and CDR2 SYGVKD. This CDR3 is built from 12 residues. Trimming removed 10 bases at V and 7 bases at J, with 17 bases between. The CDR3 here is CASKGVTKEQYF. Here the CDR3 DNA reads TGTGCCAGCAAAGGGGTGACGAAGGAGCAGTACTTC.

This chain joins TRBV4-2 and TRBJ2-1, with TRBD1 as a possible D gene (6 bases). The V end was cut by 6 bases, the J end by 3 bases, with 15 bases between. The germline V gene has CDR1 LGHNA and CDR2 YNFKEQ. This CDR3 region has 15 residues. The CDR3 bases are TGTGCCAGCAGGTCAAGGGGGTCGGGCTACAATGAGCAGTTCTTC. It is translated as CASRSRGSGYNEQFF.

The rearrangement joins TRBV7-9 to TRBJ2-7; a possible D gene is TRBD1 (6 bases). Trimming took 6 bases from V and 4 from J, leaving 10 bases between them. Germline assignment: CDR1 SEHNR and CDR2 FQNEAQ (reference sequence). The CDR3 consists of 12 residues. The CDR3 DNA sequence: TGTGCCAGCAGTTCTGGACAGTACGAGCAGTACTTC. Protein sequence: CASSSGQYEQYF.

The chain recombines TRBV18 with TRBJ1-2; 7 bases line up with TRBD1. After removal of 6 bases from V and 8 bases from J, the junction contained 9 bases not matched to a gene. The germline V gene encodes CDR1 KGHSH and CDR2 LQKENI. The CDR3 loop spans 13 amino acids. CDR3 sequence: CASSSTGERGYTF. DNA of the CDR3: TGTGCCAGCTCTTCAACAGGGGAACGCGGCTACACCTTC.

This clone appeared a single time. The chain combines TRBV2 with TRBJ2-2; 9 bases are shared with TRBD2. Germline assignment: CDR1 SNHLY and CDR2 FYNNEI. Germline trimming cut 6 bases from V and 6 bases from J; bases unmatched to any gene: 8. This CDR3 is built from 15 residues. CDR3 DNA sequence: TGTGCCAGCAGCGAGGCGTTAGCGGGGGCCGGGGAGCTGTTTTTT. Translating gives CASSEALAGAGELFF.

The rearrangement uses TRBV29-1 and TRBJ1-1, with 7 nucleotides matching TRBD1. CDR3 length equals 11 residues. Trimming at V came to 6 bases and at J to 7 bases, leaving 5 bases not matched to a gene. In germline, CDR1 is SQVTM, CDR2 ANQGSEA. This CDR3 is CSVGQINEAFF. The CDR3 DNA reads TGCAGCGTGGGACAGATAAATGAAGCTTTCTTT.

The CDR3 DNA follows: TGTGCCAGCAGTTACTCTTTAACAGGGGGTCCAACTGAAGCTTTCTTT. Translating it yields CASSYSLTGGPTEAFF. The chain couples TRBV6-5 to TRBJ1-1, with 8 positions matching TRBD1. Germline V gene sequence: CDR1 MNHEY, CDR2 SVGAGI. J gave up 5 bases and V 0 bases, and 8 bases lay outside the gene matches. There are 16 residues in the CDR3.

V gene TRBV7-8 combines with J gene TRBJ1-1; a possible D gene is TRBD1 (5 bases). Germline loops: CDR1 SGHVS, CDR2 FQNEAQ. CDR3 length: 15 amino acids. V dropped 4 bases and J dropped 4 bases, with 16 bases sitting between them. The CDR3 loop reads CASSSLSGGGTEAFF. In DNA, the CDR3 is TGTGCCAGCAGCTCTCTTAGCGGGGGTGGCACTGAAGCTTTCTTT. Based on the CDR3 plus reference TRBV7-8 and TRBJ1-1, the full variable domain is GAGVSQSPRYKVAKRGQDVALRCDPISGHVSLFWYQQALGQGPEFLTYFQNEAQLDKSGLPSDRFFAERPEGSVSTLKIQRTQQEDSAVYLCASSSLSGGGTEAFFGQGTRLTVV.